There are a few counts of the clone carrying this T cell receptor beta chain. Its specificity is not known. The sample comes from a study of cytomegalovirus exposure and HLA in healthy donors. Primers included in the PCR were 60 Vbeta and 13 Jbeta primers. The table came from immunoSEQ multiplex PCR; TCRdb's copy has only in-frame clones and leaves some out. The data show more than 95,000 clones, around three quarters seen once. Germline CDR1 reads SGHTA; CDR2 reads FQGTGA. The CDR3 totals 15 residues. V gave up 1 base and J gave up 7 bases; unmatched junction bases: 3. The study, taken as a whole, reports: In a later analysis, at a false discovery rate of 0.05, approximately 18,000 TCR beta sequences were associated with HLA alleles. Reports showed the classifier diagnosing cytomegalovirus status with high specificity and sensitivity.

The rearrangement links TRBV7-3 to TRBJ2-1; 11 bases are shared with TRBD1. The origin of this receptor is a female donor in good health and CMV-seronegative. The sample consisted of PBMCs. The CDR3 coding sequence is TGTGCCAGCAGCTTAATCGGACAGGGGGCAAATGAGCAGTTCTTC. It codes for CASSLIGQGANEQFF.